This T cell receptor (beta chain) is from a study of T cells in Graves' hyperthyroidism and ophthalmopathy (dated by TCRdb to between 2018 and 2021). At the level of the whole study: Peripheral blood was sampled at the time of initial diagnosis, prior to any treatment. A discovery cohort of about 95 patients, roughly 45 with Graves' ophthalmopathy and approximately 55 with stable Graves' hyperthyroidism, was used to find distinguishing TCR V-J signatures. Prospective prediction of ophthalmopathy was tested in an independent validation cohort consisting of some 18 hyperthyroidism patients and some 17 patients who later progressed to ophthalmopathy. The approximately 95 discovery patients were divided at random into training and test sets in a 7:3 ratio. In six Graves' hyperthyroidism patients, the study also compared T-cell repertoires from thyroid tissue with T-cell repertoires from blood. Once sampling was done, hyperthyroidism patients were given methimazole at a starting dose of 30 mg daily, whereas ophthalmopathy patients were given high-dose intravenous methylprednisolone. The paper reports TCR Vbeta CDR3 sequencing of some 140 peripheral blood samples: approximately 41 ophthalmopathy, approximately 74 hyperthyroidism and some 17 progressor patients. General study outcomes and caveats: No statistical method was used to set the sample size in advance, and investigators knew the group allocation. Most expanded thyroid clonotypes (frequency above 0.001) were also detected in blood, suggesting blood repertoires may reflect thyroid immune responses. A 13 V-J signature model separated ophthalmopathy from stable hyperthyroidism, with 87.88% sensitivity and 81.08% specificity in cross-validation and 80%/75% in testing. In validation, the model predicted progression to ophthalmopathy a median of roughly 6.2 months before onset, with roughly 68% sensitivity and 72.22% specificity.

Compared with germline, V lacks 0 bases and J lacks 4 bases; bases without a gene match: 4. The cysteine opens and the phenylalanine closes a CDR3 of 17 amino acids. The sequence is cut down to CDR3 DNA, 51 bases in frame from base 1. According to the germline V gene, CDR1 reads SGDLS and CDR2 reads YYNGEE. The TCR beta CDR3 regions were amplified from RNA transcripts. A first-round RT-PCR of the TCR CDR3 used the HTBI primer set with the Qiagen OneStep RT-PCR kit. Libraries were constructed in a second round of multiplex PCR, after which size selection and purification were performed. Sequencing of the libraries was done on an Illumina HiSeq2000 using paired-end 100 bp reads. As for the original processing: SOAPnuke was used to process the raw data, throwing out any read that contained adapters or uncalled bases, had a mean Phred below 15, or lacked an exact constant-primer or identifier match. High-quality paired reads were merged using COPE v1.2.5, and each unique nucleotide sequence was defined as a clonotype. MiTCR v1.1 was used to align the clonotypes against IMGT TRBV, TRBD and TRBJ reference segments. Analysis was restricted to V-J combinations with a frequency above 0.0001, which covered about 99% of repertoires. A TCS score was defined as the ratio between F50 (clonal expansion) and ExV (chaos), using BLOSUM62-based TCRdist between CDR3 peptides within each V-J. Welch's t-statistics and random forest reduced roughly 540 V-J features to 13, which were used in a naive Bayes classifier (R e1071). TCRdb trimmed public reads at Q25 via fastp, called clones via MiXCR and kept in-frame beta chains. Merged by CDR3 protein, the rows form single entries marked with the most common genes and DNA. TCRdb's processing, not the authors', yielded these V and J calls. This sample gives 300,000 to 350,000 distinct CDR3 sequences in total; roughly 21% of them show up just once. About 50% of the sample goes to the ten largest clones.

Stable Graves' hyperthyroidism was defined as the absence of progression to ophthalmopathy over 18 months of follow-up. The hyperthyroidism patients were between 18 and 65 years old and newly diagnosed, with a disease duration of less than 2 months. Patients with uncontrolled infections, other autoimmune diseases, pregnancy or lactation were excluded. Diagnoses were based on clinical symptoms, serum thyroxine and TRAb, thyroid ultrasound and orbital computed tomography. PBMCs were separated from around 9.1 ml of fresh peripheral blood using Ficoll-Paque density gradient centrifugation. Trizol reagent was used to extract total RNA, and RNA quality was then checked on an Agilent 2100 Bioanalyzer. Points on this clonotype: The antigen this receptor binds is unknown. No much larger clonotype is one base removed from it; base qualities were not supplied.

The specimen sequenced was blood. This chain joins TRBV9 to TRBJ2-3, and 14 junctional nucleotides match TRBD2. The receptor comes from a woman aged 50 to 60 with Graves' hyperthyroidism. The CDR3 protein: CASSVATSGGAADTQYF. The DNA reads TGTGCCAGCAGCGTAGCGACTAGCGGGGGGGCTGCAGATACGCAGTATTTT. The full variable domain, with segments outside the CDR3 supplied by the reference TRBV9 and TRBJ2-3 proteins, appears as DSGVTQTPKHLITATGQRVTLRCSPRSGDLSVYWYQQSLDQGLQFLIQYYNGEERAKGNILERFSAQQFPDLHSELNLSSLELGDSALYFCASSVATSGGAADTQYFGPGTRLTVL.